This TCR beta chain came from a study of Ad26.COV2.S vaccination and SARS-CoV-2 variants (dated by TCRdb to 2020 to 2023). Regarding the study in general: Donors in the vaccine arm were drawn from COV1001, a multicentre, randomized, double-blind, placebo-controlled phase I-IIa trial testing Ad26.COV2.S in healthy adults. The TCR-sequenced set comprised around 30 samples: 19 Ad26.COV2.S vaccine recipients, 5 placebo recipients and 8 SARS-CoV-2 convalescent individuals. Trial participants were randomized into five groups of five: low-dose or high-dose Ad26.COV2.S given once or twice, or placebo on both occasions. Blinding of investigators to trial group allocation was maintained during experiments and outcome assessment. Dosing of Ad26.COV2.S was intramuscular, at either 5x10^10 or 1x10^11 viral particles, delivered as one shot or as two shots spaced 56 days apart. TCRbeta repertoire sequencing was used to assess the specificity and breadth of SARS-CoV-2-reactive T cell receptors after Ad26.COV2.S vaccination. Points the paper makes about the study in general: Vaccine and placebo recipients had comparable non-spike TCR breadth, which fits with the vaccine containing only spike. Comparing responses between vaccine doses or regimens was not something the study was powered to do. Ad26.COV2.S recipients had higher spike-specific TCR breadth than placebo recipients (P = 0.0014). After vaccination, spike-specific CD8+ and CD4+ T cell responses were reported to show substantial breadth. It was noted by the authors that total T cell responses may have been underestimated by the TCR breadth and depth analyses.

Explained via the paper, the treatment or condition label denotes: roughly 19 received Ad26.COV2.S at low or high dose, single or two shots; 5 received placebo; per-sample allocation not given. Repertoires of vaccine and placebo recipients were sequenced from samples taken on day 63 after the first injection. Between 29 July and 7 August 2020, Cohort 1b enrolled 20 to 30 adults aged 18-55 years at one site in Boston, USA. Ad26.COV2.S was a replication-incompetent adenovirus type 26 vector expressing a prefusion-stabilized SARS-CoV-2 spike protein from the original Wuhan strain. The count of this clone is one. Which antigen it targets is not known. Base quality data are lacking; no much larger clone is found one base away. CDR1 and CDR2, looked up from the germline V gene, are SGHTA and FQGNSA. V loses 5 bases, J loses 7 bases, and the germline ends lie 15 bases apart. Counted from cysteine to phenylalanine, this CDR3 has 13 amino acids. Only the CDR3 region is kept as DNA, spanning 39 bases read in frame from base 1.

TCRbeta CDR3 regions were sequenced with the immunoSEQ Assay. After extraction, genomic DNA underwent amplification by bias-controlled multiplex PCR, followed by high-throughput sequencing. Per the authors' processing: To quantify the absolute abundance of each unique TCRbeta CDR3 region, sequences were collapsed and filtered. T cell fraction was estimated by normalization of TCRbeta template counts to usable DNA, with usable DNA being measured through amplification of reference genes present in all nucleated cells. Repertoire TCRs were annotated as SARS-CoV-2-specific when V gene, CDR3 amino acid sequence and J gene were exactly matched to a known reactive TCR set. The reference SARS-CoV-2 TCR set was obtained from MIRA and was filtered for enrichment in COVID-19-positive ImmuneCODE repertoires, whereby public or cross-reactive TCRs were removed. Using the MIRA antigens, annotated TCRs were further analysed by specific ORF or by position within an ORF. Breadth was defined as annotated unique rearrangements over total unique productive rearrangements; depth was the summed frequency of those rearrangements. TCR breadth was compared between groups using two-sided Wilcoxon rank-sum tests. TCRdb limited this immuneACCESS table to in-frame rearrangements with V and J called. A share of clones is missing; checked studies link under half to unresolved V genes, and the rest is unexplained. The V and J calls and clone size come from that table; D and trimming were worked out from the DNA. The sample table shows 320,000 or so clones, and roughly 90% are seen once. Together, the top ten hold over 5% of the sample.

Material: peripheral blood, obtained in a trial of Ad26.COV2.S vaccine versus placebo. Recombination linked TRBV7-2 to TRBJ2-7; possibly the D gene is TRBD2, per 5 matching bases. This TCR was sampled from a person aged 18-60 years who received the Ad26.COV2.S COVID-19 vaccine or a placebo. CDR3 region: CASSEGGRREQYF. The base sequence is TGTGCCAGCAGCGAGGGTGGGCGTCGGGAGCAGTACTTC. Supplemented by the reference TRBV7-2 and TRBJ2-7 proteins around the CDR3, the complete variable domain is GAGVSQSPSNKVTEKGKDVELRCDPISGHTALYWYRQSLGQGLEFLIYFQGNSAPDKSGLPSDRFSAERTGGSVSTLTIQRTQQEDSAVYLCASSEGGRREQYFGPGTRLTVT.